The 18 T cell receptor beta chains reported below all come from one sample, sequenced in a study of T cell responses to AZD1222 COVID-19 vaccine (dated by TCRdb to about 2021). Read against the paper, the sample's time point label means: baseline before first vaccination. Library preparation used the immunoSEQ multiplex PCR assay. TCRdb took this table from immuneACCESS and kept in-frame rearrangements with V and J called. Such tables lack part of the clones; where checked against another copy, unresolved V genes explain under half of the gap, and the rest is unexplained. Across this sample there are 96,000 or so clones, with 75% to 90% seen only once. The top ten clonotypes cover about 26% of the sample. Sequences were derived from peripheral blood, sampled on day 0 of AZD1222 vaccination. The receptors were sampled from an adult in good health.

The chain joins TRBV20-1 to TRBJ2-7; D is perhaps TRBD2 (5 bases). CDR1 and CDR2 (germline): DFQATT, SNEGSKA (reference sequence). Trimming stripped 5 bases from V and 3 bases from J, with 8 bases between. The CDR3 spans 11 residues. CDR3 DNA sequence: TGCAGTGCTGGACTCAACTACGAGCAGTACTTC. Translating it yields CSAGLNYEQYF.

The V call is TRBV5-4, the J call TRBJ2-1, with D perhaps matching TRBD2 (7 bases). Trimming removed 3 bases from V and 7 bases from J, with 20 bases in between. This CDR3 contains 16 residues. CDR1 SGHNT and CDR2 YYREEE come from the germline V gene (reference sequence). DNA for the CDR3: TGTGCCAGCAGCTCGGTATTCGGGGGGCCTAAGAATGAGCAGTTCTTC. This encodes CASSSVFGGPKNEQFF.

The genes are TRBV5-3 and TRBJ1-2, with D possibly matching TRBD1 (5 bases). TRBV5-3 is given ORF status, its function remaining uncertain. V gave up 0 bases and J gave up 6 bases, with 9 bases separating them. The CDR3 loop spans 13 amino acids. The CDR3 DNA follows: TGTGCCAGAAGCTTGGGGGGGAGTGATGGCTACACCTTC. Residues: CARSLGGSDGYTF.

This chain links TRBV12-3 or TRBV12-4 with TRBJ1-2, with no clear D. This CDR3 has 11 amino acids. Trimming removed 2 bases at V and 8 bases at J, with 6 bases between. CDR3 protein: CASSLYHGYTF. The CDR3 DNA sequence: TGTGCCAGCAGTTTATATCACGGCTACACCTTC.

V usage is TRBV27 and J usage is TRBJ2-4, with TRBD1 matching 8 bases. CDR1 and CDR2 from the germline V gene are MNHEY and SMNVEV (reference sequence). The ends lost 0 bases at V and 7 bases at J; junction bases unmatched: 8. This CDR3 has 16 amino acids. The CDR3 is CASSLSGSGGRNIQYF. The CDR3 DNA follows: TGTGCCAGCAGTTTATCCGGGTCAGGGGGCCGTAACATTCAGTACTTC.

Regarding this clone: An end of the junction does not agree with germline; a read error may underlie this. CDR3 sequence: CAGSTRGASSYEQYF. The CDR3 DNA follows: TGTGCCGGCAGTACCAGGGGGGCCAGCTCCTACGAGCAGTACTTC. The chain uses TRBV6-2 or TRBV6-3 and TRBJ2-7, with D perhaps TRBD1 (7 bases). The CDR3 runs 15 residues. Germline values: CDR1 MNHEY, CDR2 SVGEGT.

The sample holds a few counts of this clone. The chain couples TRBV19 to TRBJ2-7; 8 bases match TRBD2. Trimming cost V 4 bases and J 4 bases; bases outside gene matches: 9. Per germline, CDR1 LNHDA and CDR2 SQIVND (reference sequence). The CDR3 has 15 residues. The CDR3 loop is CASSKGLGVSYEQYF. The CDR3 bases are TGTGCCAGTAGTAAGGGACTAGGGGTAAGTTACGAGCAGTACTTC.

V usage is TRBV7-9 and J usage is TRBJ1-1; TRBD1 agrees at 8 bases. V shed 4 bases and J 4 bases; nucleotides not matched to a gene: 8. The CDR3 is 15 residues long. Germline CDR1 and CDR2: SEHNR and FQNEAQ (reference sequence). CDR3: CASSSRGPGTTEAFF. CDR3 coding DNA: TGTGCCAGCAGCTCCAGGGGGCCTGGGACCACTGAAGCTTTCTTT.

The V and J genes are TRBV23-1 and TRBJ1-2; 8 bases agree with TRBD1. TRBV23-1 is filed as an ORF, its function uncertain. The ends lost 6 bases at V and 0 bases at J; junction bases unmatched: 3. The CDR3 is made up of 14 amino acids. As DNA, the CDR3 is TGCGCCAGCAGGCGACAGGGGACTAACTATGGCTACACCTTC. This gives the protein CASRRQGTNYGYTF.

CDR3 sequence: CASSDGEKLFF. CDR3 DNA: TGTGCCAGCTCTGATGGGGAAAAACTGTTTTTT. J is TRBJ1-4 and V is TRBV6-5; D is unresolved. CDR1 is MNHEY and CDR2 is SVGAGI in the germline V gene. With 8 bases removed from V and 8 bases from J, the gap between germline ends came to 9 bases. The CDR3 covers 11 residues.

This chain uses TRBV5-5 with TRBJ2-3; unclear D gene. V was clipped by 4 bases and J by 2 bases, with 17 bases between them. Germline CDR1 SGHKS, CDR2 YYEKEE (reference sequence). This CDR3 comprises 16 residues. The CDR3 DNA sequence: TGTGCCAGCAGCCTCGTCCCACTGCCTGACACAGATACGCAGTATTTT. It encodes CASSLVPLPDTDTQYF.

This sequence joins TRBV5-1 and TRBJ2-7, with no clear D. Trimming cost V 5 bases and J 2 bases, with 11 bases left between them. Germline values: CDR1 SGHRS, CDR2 YFSETQ. The CDR3 runs to 13 residues. CDR3 loop: CASRVDSPYEQYF. CDR3 sequence (DNA): TGCGCCAGCAGGGTCGACTCCCCCTACGAGCAGTACTTC. The full variable domain, in which reference TRBV5-1 and TRBJ2-7 provide the parts outside the CDR3, is KAGVTQTPRYLIKTRGQQVTLSCSPISGHRSVSWYQQTPGQGLQFLFEYFSETQRNKGNFPGRFSGRQFSNSRSEMNVSTLELGDSALYLCASRVDSPYEQYFGPGTRLTVT.

This chain joins TRBV30 and TRBJ1-1, with TRBD1 as a possible D gene (5 bases). The CDR3 length is 12 residues. Germline CDR1 GTSNPN, CDR2 SVGIG (reference sequence). Trimming pared 2 bases from V and 12 bases from J, leaving 16 bases between. The CDR3 spells CAWSSLQGGPFF. In DNA form, the CDR3 reads TGTGCCTGGAGTTCCCTTCAGGGCGGGCCTTTCTTT.

The rearrangement uses TRBV4-1 and TRBJ2-1; 8 bases fit TRBD2. Germline V gene lookup returns CDR1 MGHRA and CDR2 YSYEKL. Trimming removed 4 bases from V and 1 base from J; junction bases left unmatched: 3. CDR3 length: 15 residues. The CDR3 protein is CASSLSGTSYNEQFF. DNA of the CDR3: TGCGCCAGCAGCCTTAGCGGGACATCCTACAATGAGCAGTTCTTC.

The rearrangement uses TRBV6-1 and TRBJ1-5; the D is unclear. V lost 1 base and J 3 bases, leaving 7 bases between the germline ends. The CDR3 covers 14 residues. Looked up from germline, CDR1 is MNHNS and CDR2 is SASEGT. CDR3 DNA sequence: TGTGCCAGCAGTGAAGGATTTGCCAATCAGCCCCAGCATTTT. Its protein product is CASSEGFANQPQHF.

V gene TRBV7-3 combines with J gene TRBJ2-5; D gene uncertain. In germline, CDR1 is SGHTA, CDR2 FQGTGA. Trimming removed 3 bases from V and 7 bases from J, with 12 bases in between. The CDR3 consists of 13 residues. This chain's CDR3 is CASSLELEGTQYF. The CDR3, as DNA: TGTGCCAGCAGCTTGGAACTTGAAGGGACCCAGTACTTC.

V usage is TRBV5-4 and J usage is TRBJ2-7, with TRBD2 identical over 8 bases. The length of the CDR3 is 12 residues. Germline lookup yields CDR1 SGHNT and CDR2 YYREEE (reference sequence). The V and J ends lost 4 bases and 6 bases, in that order; junction bases with no gene match: 3. CDR3 protein: CASSRGGAEQYF. CDR3 coding DNA: TGTGCCAGCAGCCGGGGGGGGGCCGAGCAGTACTTC.

The chain recombines TRBV5-4 with TRBJ1-2; TRBD1 matches 11 bases. Germline values: CDR1 SGHNT, CDR2 YYREEE (reference sequence). J gave up 7 bases and V 7 bases, and 6 bases lay outside the gene matches. The CDR3 is made up of 13 amino acids. CDR3 region: CASFWTGGSGYTF. In nucleotides, the CDR3 is TGTGCCAGCTTCTGGACAGGGGGCTCTGGCTACACCTTC.